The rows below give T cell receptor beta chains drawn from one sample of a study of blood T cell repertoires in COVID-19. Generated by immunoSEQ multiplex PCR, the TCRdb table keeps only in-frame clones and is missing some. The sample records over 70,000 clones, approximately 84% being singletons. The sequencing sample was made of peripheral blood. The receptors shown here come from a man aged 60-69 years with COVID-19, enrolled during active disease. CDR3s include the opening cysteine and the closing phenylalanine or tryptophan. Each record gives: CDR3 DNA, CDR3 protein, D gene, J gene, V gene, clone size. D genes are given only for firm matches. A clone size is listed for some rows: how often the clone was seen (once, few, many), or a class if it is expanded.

TGTGCCAGCAGCTTAGGGACTAGCGGCAACAATGAGCAGTTCTTC,CASSLGTSGNNEQFF,TRBD2,TRBJ2-1,TRBV7-9,.
TGCGCCAGCAGCTTGGAAATTGGGACATCCAGCTCCTACGAGCAGTACTTC,CASSLEIGTSSSYEQYF,.,TRBJ2-7,TRBV5-1,few
TGTGCCACTTGGACTAGCGGGTGGCCTGAGCAGTTCTTC,CATWTSGWPEQFF,TRBD2,TRBJ2-1,TRBV15,.
TGCGCCAGCAGCTTGGTTCTGGGTTCGGGTGGCTACACCTTC,CASSLVLGSGGYTF,.,TRBJ1-2,TRBV5-1,.
TGTGCCAGCAGCTATTTCCAGACAGGGAAACACGGCTACACCTTC,CASSYFQTGKHGYTF,TRBD1,TRBJ1-2,TRBV11-2,.
TGTGCCTGGAGTGTACAAGTCTATGGCTACACCTTC,CAWSVQVYGYTF,.,TRBJ1-2,TRBV30,.
TGTGCCAGTAGTAGGGGGGTATATGGCTACACCTTC,CASSRGVYGYTF,.,TRBJ1-2,TRBV19,.
TGCGCCAGCAGCTTGGGCACATTGTCTAGCACAGATACGCAGTATTTT,CASSLGTLSSTDTQYF,.,TRBJ2-3,TRBV5-1,.
TGTGCCAGCAGTACGCCCGAGGGGGTCGCCTACGAGCAGTACTTC,CASSTPEGVAYEQYF,.,TRBJ2-7,TRBV6-5,.
TGCAGTGCTAGTGGTTCTAGCGGACCCTCCTACGAGCAGTACTTC,CSASGSSGPSYEQYF,TRBD2,TRBJ2-7,TRBV20-1,.
TGTGCCAGCAGCTATTTAGCGGGGGCCGGGGAGCTGTTTTTT,CASSYLAGAGELFF,TRBD2,TRBJ2-2,TRBV5-6,.
TGTGCCAGCACCGGACTAGCGGGAGTCCAAGAGACCCAGTACTTC,CASTGLAGVQETQYF,TRBD2,TRBJ2-5,TRBV2,.
TGTGCCAGCAGCTTAGACTCAAACTATGGCTACACCTTC,CASSLDSNYGYTF,.,TRBJ1-2,TRBV7-2,.
TGTGCCAGCAGCGAAAGGACTAGCCGGGATGAGCAGTTCTTC,CASSERTSRDEQFF,TRBD2,TRBJ2-1,TRBV7-9,.
TGTGCCAGCAGTGAAGCGGTTAGCCAGTGGAATGAAAAACTGTTTTTT,CASSEAVSQWNEKLFF,.,TRBJ1-4,TRBV6-1,.
TGTGCCAGCAGGACAGGGGGGATAAGCTCCTATAATTCACCCCTCCACTTT,CASRTGGISSYNSPLHF,TRBD1,TRBJ1-6,TRBV5-6,.
TGTGCCACCAGTGATGGAGCTAGCGGGGACACAGATACGCAGTATTTT,CATSDGASGDTDTQYF,TRBD2,TRBJ2-3,TRBV24-1,once
TGTGCCAGCAGTACGGGACACAGGACCTACGAGCAGTACTTC,CASSTGHRTYEQYF,.,TRBJ2-7,TRBV2,medium-sized
TGCAGCGCTCAGACAGGCTCTGGAAACACCATATATTTT,CSAQTGSGNTIYF,.,TRBJ1-3,TRBV29-1,few
TGTGCCAGTAGTGTTACAGGGGGCAACACTGAAGCTTTCTTT,CASSVTGGNTEAFF,TRBD1,TRBJ1-1,TRBV19,.
TGCGCCAGCGCCAATGACAGGGACGAGACCCAGTACTTC,CASANDRDETQYF,TRBD1,TRBJ2-5,TRBV5-1,.
TGTGCCAGTAGTCCTCGGACAGGGATCTACAATGAGCAGTTCTTC,CASSPRTGIYNEQFF,TRBD1,TRBJ2-1,TRBV19,.
TGTGCCAGCAGCTTAGTTGGGGGGACCTCCTACAATGAGCAGTTCTTC,CASSLVGGTSYNEQFF,.,TRBJ2-1,TRBV11-2,.
TGTGCCAGCAGGGATACTGGACAGACCTACGAGCAGTACTTC,CASRDTGQTYEQYF,.,TRBJ2-7,TRBV2,few
TGTGCCAGCATGCCCCCAGGGGATAGCTATGGCTACACCTTC,CASMPPGDSYGYTF,.,TRBJ1-2,TRBV28,.
TGTGCCAGCAGCCCGGGACAGTCGAACACTGAAGCTTTCTTT,CASSPGQSNTEAFF,TRBD1,TRBJ1-1,TRBV5-4,.
TGTGCCAGCAGCCAATTGACTCTAGCAGCCACCGGGGAGCTGTTTTTT,CASSQLTLAATGELFF,.,TRBJ2-2,TRBV4-2,.
TGTGCTAGTGCGGGGGGCCGGGATGGCTACACCTTC,CASAGGRDGYTF,.,TRBJ1-2,TRBV12-5,.
TGTGCCAGCAGTGGGGGGGTTGCAACTAATGAAAAACTGTTTTTT,CASSGGVATNEKLFF,.,TRBJ1-4,TRBV28,.
TGTGCCAGCACCTTACCGGGGGGCAGGGTAAAGACTGAAGCTTTCTTT,CASTLPGGRVKTEAFF,.,TRBJ1-1,TRBV11-2,.
TGTGCCAGCAGCTACGACAGGGGGACAGGAGGCTACACCTTC,CASSYDRGTGGYTF,TRBD1,TRBJ1-2,TRBV5-4,once
TGTGCCAGCAGCTTAATATCGGGTGACGAGCAGTACTTC,CASSLISGDEQYF,.,TRBJ2-7,TRBV7-2,.
TGTGCCAGCTCAGGCCGGACAGCCAGCACAGATACGCAGTATTTT,CASSGRTASTDTQYF,.,TRBJ2-3,TRBV18,.
TGTGCCAGCAGCCCGGCGCGGGACAGGGGCTTAGCCAAAAACATTCAGTACTTC,CASSPARDRGLAKNIQYF,TRBD1,TRBJ2-4,TRBV11-2,.
TGTGCCAGCAGCCCCCAGGGGTACGAGCAGTACTTC,CASSPQGYEQYF,.,TRBJ2-7,TRBV2,few
TGTGCTAGTGGTTTCGGTGGAACTAATGAAAAACTGTTTTTT,CASGFGGTNEKLFF,.,TRBJ1-4,TRBV12-5,.
TGTGCCAGCAGCCAAGATGCTAGGGAGCAGTACTTC,CASSQDAREQYF,.,TRBJ2-7,TRBV3-1/TRBV3-2,few
TGTGCCAGCAGCTTAAGAGGGGCGGGAGCCCCAGATACGCAGTATTTT,CASSLRGAGAPDTQYF,TRBD2,TRBJ2-3,TRBV7-3,few
TGTGCCAGCAGTGAAGACGGGGGGTCTTACAATGAGCAGTTCTTC,CASSEDGGSYNEQFF,TRBD2,TRBJ2-1,TRBV2,once
TGTGCCAGCAGTGAAGCCGCAGAGCGGGGGAACACCATATATTTT,CASSEAAERGNTIYF,.,TRBJ1-3,TRBV6-1,.
TGTGCCAGCAGCTGGGGACAGGGGCCTCACACTGAAGCTTTCTTT,CASSWGQGPHTEAFF,TRBD1,TRBJ1-1,TRBV5-4,.
TGTGCCAGCAGCTTAGATAGTGTGGCAGGGAGGGATACGCAGTATTTT,CASSLDSVAGRDTQYF,.,TRBJ2-3,TRBV11-2,.
TGTGCCAGCAGCTTTATTTGGGGGGTGAGGACAGATACGCAGTATTTT,CASSFIWGVRTDTQYF,.,TRBJ2-3,TRBV11-2,.
TGTGCCAGCAGTTTCGTAGTCTCAAGGGGGCACAATGGCTACACCTTC,CASSFVVSRGHNGYTF,TRBD1,TRBJ1-2,TRBV27,.
TGTGCCAGCAGCTTGGTCGCTAGCGGGGGGGCCGGGACAGATACGCAGTATTTT,CASSLVASGGAGTDTQYF,TRBD2,TRBJ2-3,TRBV5-6,.
TGTGCCAGCAGCTCGGGGACAGGGGCGGAACTGTTTTTT,CASSSGTGAELFF,TRBD1,TRBJ1-4,TRBV7-3,.
TGTGCCAGTAGTACACTACAGGGAGAGGGCTACACCTTC,CASSTLQGEGYTF,.,TRBJ1-2,TRBV19,.